These 2 T cell receptor beta chains were sequenced from one sample in a study of metastatic and nonmetastatic thyroid tumors. All patients reached thyroid surgery having received no treatment beforehand. TCRdb re-called the PCR reads through MiXCR. The sample has about 5,000 clones; roughly a third are singletons. Sequenced material: tumor tissue. The receptors here all came from a male donor with papillary thyroid cancer or a benign thyroid nodule (not recorded which). Some clones in this sample may be carry-over from other donors' samples.

To note about this clone: A junction boundary mismatches the germline segment, possibly from a read error. V usage is TRBV4-3 and J usage is TRBJ1-5, with 8 nucleotides matching TRBD1. Germline CDR1 LGHNA, CDR2 YSLEER. The CDR3 is 15 amino acids. This chain's CDR3 is CASSHGTQGDHPQHF. The DNA for the CDR3 is TGCGCCAGCAGCCACGGCACACAGGGGGATCATCCCCAGCATTTT.

The genes are TRBV11-2 and TRBJ2-7; no clear D. This CDR3 comprises 13 residues. V was shortened by 10 bases and J by 2 bases, with 15 bases between the two germline ends. CDR1 SGHAT and CDR2 FQNNGV come from the germline V gene. The CDR3 reads CANGLGHAYEQYF. In nucleotides, the CDR3 is TGTGCCAACGGCTTAGGCCACGCCTACGAGCAGTACTTC.